This is a list of T cell receptor beta chains from one sample in a study of blood T cells in healthy people across ages. TCRdb reprocessed the 5' RACE reads via MiXCR and lists one record per CDR3 protein. The sample shows over 750,000 distinct CDR3 sequences, 25% of them seen only once. A further study also used this sample, focusing on T cells of mothers and their children.

The sequencing input was blood. These receptors came from a boy aged 5-17 years in good health. Each CDR3 is given with its conserved first and last residue. Fields, in order: V gene, D gene, J gene, clone size, CDR3 DNA, CDR3 protein. The D gene is left open where the match is weak. The size entry is marked missing in some rows and otherwise reads once, few, many or a size class.

v_call: TRBV28; d_call: TRBD2; j_call: TRBJ2-5; clone_size: .; cdr3_nt: TGTGCCAGCAGACCTACCTGGGGACTAGCGGGAGGCGAGACCCAGTACTTC; cdr3_aa: CASRPTWGLAGGETQYF
v_call: TRBV19; d_call: .; j_call: TRBJ2-2; clone_size: .; cdr3_nt: TGTGCCACAACCCTTTATTCCGGGGAGCTGTTTTTT; cdr3_aa: CATTLYSGELFF
v_call: TRBV29-1; d_call: .; j_call: TRBJ2-5; clone_size: .; cdr3_nt: TGCAGCGTTGAAGATTATGGCGGCCAAGAGACCCAGTACTTC; cdr3_aa: CSVEDYGGQETQYF
v_call: TRBV12-3/TRBV12-4; d_call: TRBD1; j_call: TRBJ2-7; clone_size: few; cdr3_nt: TGTGCCAGCAGTGATATACCGGGACAGATTCCATACGAGCAGTACTTC; cdr3_aa: CASSDIPGQIPYEQYF
v_call: TRBV7-9; d_call: .; j_call: TRBJ2-1; clone_size: few; cdr3_nt: TGTGCCAGCAGCTCCCCCCAGGTTTACAATGAGCAGTTCTTC; cdr3_aa: CASSSPQVYNEQFF
v_call: TRBV6-5; d_call: .; j_call: TRBJ1-1; clone_size: .; cdr3_nt: TGTGCCAGCTGGTGGCGGGAGTACGCTGAAGCTTTCTTT; cdr3_aa: CASWWREYAEAFF
v_call: TRBV28; d_call: TRBD2; j_call: TRBJ2-1; clone_size: .; cdr3_nt: TGTGCCAGCACCTTAGCGGGAGGAGACCATGAGCAGTTCTTC; cdr3_aa: CASTLAGGDHEQFF
v_call: TRBV4-2; d_call: TRBD1; j_call: TRBJ1-5; clone_size: few; cdr3_nt: TGTGCCAGCAGCCAAGGATGGGACAGGGAAGAGAATCAGCCCCAGCATTTT; cdr3_aa: CASSQGWDREENQPQHF
v_call: TRBV7-6; d_call: TRBD1; j_call: TRBJ1-6; clone_size: .; cdr3_nt: TGTGCCAGCAGCTTAGGCCCCGGGACAGGGAATTCACCCCTCCACTTT; cdr3_aa: CASSLGPGTGNSPLHF
v_call: TRBV10-3; d_call: .; j_call: TRBJ2-1; clone_size: few; cdr3_nt: TGTGCCATCAGTGTGGGACCGCCCCCCAATGAGCAGTTCTTC; cdr3_aa: CAISVGPPPNEQFF
v_call: TRBV9; d_call: .; j_call: TRBJ2-7; clone_size: .; cdr3_nt: TGTGCCAGCAGCGCTCGTGCGATTTCAGCCGCCGGGCCCTACGAGCAGTACTTC; cdr3_aa: CASSARAISAAGPYEQYF
v_call: TRBV28; d_call: TRBD1; j_call: TRBJ1-3; clone_size: once; cdr3_nt: TGTGCCAGCAGTGTCACAGGGGGTCGATTCTCTGGAAACACCATATATTTT; cdr3_aa: CASSVTGGRFSGNTIYF